This T cell receptor (beta chain) was profiled in a study of blood T cell repertoires in COVID-19. Trimming shortened V by 1 base and J by 4 bases, and 17 bases separated the two germline ends. Germline values: CDR1 MGHRA, CDR2 YSYEKL. The CDR3 has 16 amino acids. Profiled with immunoSEQ multiplex PCR; TCRdb holds only in-frame clones, not every one. The data show 250,000 to 350,000 clones, with 85% to 90% seen just once and roughly 2.9% held by the top ten. This clonotype originated in a woman in her 30s with COVID-19, enrolled during active disease. Sequencing was carried out using peripheral blood. This rearrangement joins TRBV4-1 to TRBJ2-7; TRBD2 is a possible D gene (5 bases). In nucleotides, the CDR3 is TGCGCCAGCAGCCAAGTTAGCACGGGGAGCACTTACGAGCAGTACTTC. This encodes CASSQVSTGSTYEQYF.